This T cell receptor (beta chain) was recovered during a study of Ad26.COV2.S vaccination and SARS-CoV-2 variants. The CDR3 sequence is 15 residues long. Germline V lookup: CDR1 MNHEY, CDR2 SMNVEV (reference sequence). J lost 0 bases, V lost 5 bases, and 3 bases had no gene match. Sequenced by immunoSEQ multiplex PCR; TCRdb stores in-frame clones only, minus some. The sample holds hundreds of thousands of clones, 75% to 95% seen once. Treatment noted: around 19 received Ad26.COV2.S at low or high dose, single or two shots; about five received placebo; per-sample allocation not given. Each sample was drawn 63 days after the first injection (of vaccine or placebo).

This TCR was recovered from a person between 18 and 60 years old who received the Ad26.COV2.S COVID-19 vaccine or a placebo. Specimen: peripheral blood, collected in a trial of Ad26.COV2.S vaccine versus placebo. J is TRBJ2-1 and V is TRBV27, with 8 bases identical to TRBD2. The CDR3 DNA follows: TGTGCCAGCAGTATCGGGACTAGCTCCTACAATGAGCAGTTCTTC. Amino acid sequence: CASSIGTSSYNEQFF.